A single sample gave rise to the 2 T cell receptor beta chains below, sequenced in a study of CD8 T cells in Susac syndrome. Reverse transcription of about 0.45 to 1 ug RNA was carried out with random hexamers. TCRdb reprocessed the immunoSEQ multiplex PCR reads with MiXCR, giving one entry per CDR3 protein. The sample lists some 210,000 distinct CDR3 sequences, approximately 94% seen once, with roughly 0.14% in the top ten. The sequencing input was CD4+ T cells from PBMCs. Every receptor here comes from a human donor with Susac syndrome.

The rearrangement links TRBV12-3 or TRBV12-4 to TRBJ1-2, with a possible D match to TRBD1 (6 bases). Trimming removed 4 bases at V and 4 bases at J, with 13 bases between. The CDR3 loop spans 14 amino acids. The DNA of the CDR3 is TGTGCCAGCAGTTCCAACAGGGAGGGCTATGGCTACACCTTC. Its translation: CASSSNREGYGYTF.

The sample holds a few counts of this clonotype. This sequence joins TRBV7-8 and TRBJ2-7, with 7 bases matching TRBD2. Trimming at V came to 7 bases and at J to 11 bases, leaving 11 bases not matched to a gene. In germline, CDR1 is SGHVS, CDR2 FQNEAQ. The CDR3 totals 12 residues. As DNA, the CDR3 is TGTGCCAGCAAAAAAACGGGAGGAATTGAGTACTTC. The encoded protein is CASKKTGGIEYF.